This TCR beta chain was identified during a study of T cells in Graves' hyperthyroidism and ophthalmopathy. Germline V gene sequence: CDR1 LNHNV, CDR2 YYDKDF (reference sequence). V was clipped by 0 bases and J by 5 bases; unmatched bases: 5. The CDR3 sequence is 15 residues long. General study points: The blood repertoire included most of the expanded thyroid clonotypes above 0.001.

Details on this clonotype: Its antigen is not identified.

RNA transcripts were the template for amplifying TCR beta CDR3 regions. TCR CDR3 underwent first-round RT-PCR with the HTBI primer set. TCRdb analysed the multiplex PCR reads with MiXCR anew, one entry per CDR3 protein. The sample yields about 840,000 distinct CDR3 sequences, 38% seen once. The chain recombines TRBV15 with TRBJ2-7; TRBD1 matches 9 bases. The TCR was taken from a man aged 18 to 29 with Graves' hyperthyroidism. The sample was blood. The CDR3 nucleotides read TGTGCCACCAGCAGAGATCGTGGGACAGGGAACGAGCAGTACTTC. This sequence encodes CATSRDRGTGNEQYF.